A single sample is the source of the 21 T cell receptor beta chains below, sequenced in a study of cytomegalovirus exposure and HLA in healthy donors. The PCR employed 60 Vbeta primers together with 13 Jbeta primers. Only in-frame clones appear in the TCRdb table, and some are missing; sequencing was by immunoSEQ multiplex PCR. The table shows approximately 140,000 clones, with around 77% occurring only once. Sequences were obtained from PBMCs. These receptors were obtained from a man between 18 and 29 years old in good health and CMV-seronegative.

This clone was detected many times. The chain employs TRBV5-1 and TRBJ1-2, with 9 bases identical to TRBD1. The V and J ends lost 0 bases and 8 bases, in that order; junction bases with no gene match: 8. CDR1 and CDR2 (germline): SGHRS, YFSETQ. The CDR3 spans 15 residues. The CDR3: CASSLEEGQGDGYTF. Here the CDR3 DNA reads TGCGCCAGCAGCTTGGAAGAGGGACAGGGCGACGGCTACACCTTC.

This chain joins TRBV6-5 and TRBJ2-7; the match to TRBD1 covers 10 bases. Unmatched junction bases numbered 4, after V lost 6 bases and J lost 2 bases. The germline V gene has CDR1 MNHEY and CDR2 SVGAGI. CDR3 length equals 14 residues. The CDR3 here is CASRPGQGPYEQYF. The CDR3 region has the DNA TGTGCCAGCAGACCGGGACAGGGGCCCTACGAGCAGTACTTC.

CDR3 protein: CASSLAGGAPETQYF. The CDR3 nucleotides read TGCGCCAGCAGCTTGGCCGGAGGGGCTCCAGAGACCCAGTACTTC. The V and J genes are TRBV5-1 and TRBJ2-5; tentative D call: TRBD2 (6 bases). Trimming left V 0 bases short and J 4 bases short, with 13 bases between. The CDR3 is 15 amino acids. CDR1 and CDR2 from the germline V gene are SGHRS and YFSETQ.

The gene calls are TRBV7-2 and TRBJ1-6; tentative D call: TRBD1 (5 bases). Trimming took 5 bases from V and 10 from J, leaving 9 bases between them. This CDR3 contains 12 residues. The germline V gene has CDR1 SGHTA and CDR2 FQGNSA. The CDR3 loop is CASSHRGSPLHF. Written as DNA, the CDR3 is TGTGCCAGCAGCCACCGGGGGTCACCCCTCCACTTT.

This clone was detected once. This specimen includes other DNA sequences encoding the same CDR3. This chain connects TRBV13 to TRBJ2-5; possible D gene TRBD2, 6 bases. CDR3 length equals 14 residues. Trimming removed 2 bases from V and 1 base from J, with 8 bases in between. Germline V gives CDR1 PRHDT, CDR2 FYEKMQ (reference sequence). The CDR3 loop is CASSLRDSQETQYF. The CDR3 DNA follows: TGTGCCAGCAGCTTAAGGGACTCCCAAGAGACCCAGTACTTC.

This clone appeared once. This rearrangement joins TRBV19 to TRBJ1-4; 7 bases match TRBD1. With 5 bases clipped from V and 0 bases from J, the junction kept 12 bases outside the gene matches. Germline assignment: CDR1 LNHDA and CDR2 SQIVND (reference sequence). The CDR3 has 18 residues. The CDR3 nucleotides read TGTGCCAGTAGTCCGGGACAGCGTTCCCATACAACTAATGAAAAACTGTTTTTT. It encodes CASSPGQRSHTTNEKLFF.

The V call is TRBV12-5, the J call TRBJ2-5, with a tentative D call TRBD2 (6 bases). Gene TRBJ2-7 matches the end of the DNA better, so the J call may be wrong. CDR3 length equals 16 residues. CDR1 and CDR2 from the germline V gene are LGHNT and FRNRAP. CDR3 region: CASGFGGRQASYEQYF. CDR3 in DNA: TGTGCTAGTGGTTTCGGGGGAAGGCAAGCCTCCTACGAGCAGTACTTC.

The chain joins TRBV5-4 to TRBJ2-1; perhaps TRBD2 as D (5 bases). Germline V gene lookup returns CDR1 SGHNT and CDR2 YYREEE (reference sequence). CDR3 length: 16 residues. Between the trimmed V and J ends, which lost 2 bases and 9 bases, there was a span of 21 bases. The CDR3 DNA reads TGTGCCAGCAGCTTTCCCGGGGTACAAGGGTCCTCTGAGCAGTTCTTC. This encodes CASSFPGVQGSSEQFF.

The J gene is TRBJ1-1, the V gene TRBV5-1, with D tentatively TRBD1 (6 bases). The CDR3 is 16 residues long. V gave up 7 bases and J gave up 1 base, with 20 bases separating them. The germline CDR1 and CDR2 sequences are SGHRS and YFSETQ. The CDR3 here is CASYSYGQGPNTEAFF. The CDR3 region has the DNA TGCGCCAGCTATAGTTACGGGCAGGGGCCGAACACTGAAGCTTTCTTT.

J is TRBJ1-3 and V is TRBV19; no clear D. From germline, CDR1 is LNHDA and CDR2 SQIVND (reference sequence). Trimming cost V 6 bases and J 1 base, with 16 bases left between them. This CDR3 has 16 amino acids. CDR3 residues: CASSPSGGMSGNTIYF. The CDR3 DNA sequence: TGTGCCAGTAGCCCCTCCGGAGGGATGTCTGGAAACACCATATATTTT. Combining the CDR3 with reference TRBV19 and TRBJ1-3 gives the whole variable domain DGGITQSPKYLFRKEGQNVTLSCEQNLNHDAMYWYRQDPGQGLRLIYYSQIVNDFQKGDIAEGYSVSREKKESFPLTVTSAQKNPTAFYLCASSPSGGMSGNTIYFGEGSWLTVV.

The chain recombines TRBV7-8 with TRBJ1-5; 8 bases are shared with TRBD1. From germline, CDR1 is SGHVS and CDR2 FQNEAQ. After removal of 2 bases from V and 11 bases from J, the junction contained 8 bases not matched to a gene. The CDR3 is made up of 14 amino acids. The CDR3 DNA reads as TGTGCCAGCAGCTTATCGACAGGGGATCGGGCCCAGCATTTT. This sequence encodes CASSLSTGDRAQHF.

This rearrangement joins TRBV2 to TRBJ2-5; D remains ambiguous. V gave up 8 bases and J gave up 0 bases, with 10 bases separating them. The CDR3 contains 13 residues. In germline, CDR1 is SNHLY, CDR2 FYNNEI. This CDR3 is CASSRLYQETQYF. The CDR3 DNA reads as TGTGCCAGCTCGAGATTGTACCAAGAGACCCAGTACTTC.

The CDR3 bases are TGTGCCAGCATACTACAGGGGGGGGTTGGTGAAAAACTGTTTTTT. Protein product: CASILQGGVGEKLFF. The rearrangement uses TRBV11-3 and TRBJ1-4; 8 nucleotides line up with TRBD1. CDR1 and CDR2 (germline): SGHNT, YENEEA. The CDR3 loop spans 15 amino acids. V shed 7 bases and J 7 bases; nucleotides not matched to a gene: 11.

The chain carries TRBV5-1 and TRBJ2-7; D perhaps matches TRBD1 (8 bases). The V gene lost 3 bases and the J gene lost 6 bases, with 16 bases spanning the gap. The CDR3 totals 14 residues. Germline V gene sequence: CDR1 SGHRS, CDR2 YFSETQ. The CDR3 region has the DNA TGCGCCAGCAGCTCCCTATACAGGGGGGGCGAGCAGTACTTC. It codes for CASSSLYRGGEQYF. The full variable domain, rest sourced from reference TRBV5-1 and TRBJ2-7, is KAGVTQTPRYLIKTRGQQVTLSCSPISGHRSVSWYQQTPGQGLQFLFEYFSETQRNKGNFPGRFSGRQFSNSRSEMNVSTLELGDSALYLCASSSLYRGGEQYFGPGTRLTVT.

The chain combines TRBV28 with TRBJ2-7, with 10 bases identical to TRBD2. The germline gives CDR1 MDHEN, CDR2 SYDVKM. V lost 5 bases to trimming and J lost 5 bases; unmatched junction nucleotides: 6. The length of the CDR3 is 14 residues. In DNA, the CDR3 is TGTGCCAGCAGTATAGCGGGGGGAACCCACGAGCAGTACTTC. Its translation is CASSIAGGTHEQYF.

The CDR3 DNA sequence: TGTGCCAGCAGCCCCGGGACAGACTATGGCTACACCTTC. Protein product: CASSPGTDYGYTF. V usage is TRBV7-9 and J usage is TRBJ1-2, with 7 bases aligning to TRBD1. This CDR3 is built from 13 residues. V was pared by 5 bases and J by 3 bases, with 3 bases of the junction left unmatched. Per germline, CDR1 SEHNR and CDR2 FQNEAQ (reference sequence).

CDR3 nucleotides: TGTGCCAGCGCCGACAGAAACACTGAAGCTTTCTTT. Translation: CASADRNTEAFF. This rearrangement joins TRBV6-5 to TRBJ1-1; TRBD1 is a possible D gene (5 bases). The CDR3 spans 12 residues. Germline V CDR1 and CDR2: MNHEY, SVGAGI. The V and J ends lost 8 bases and 2 bases respectively, with 9 bases between them.

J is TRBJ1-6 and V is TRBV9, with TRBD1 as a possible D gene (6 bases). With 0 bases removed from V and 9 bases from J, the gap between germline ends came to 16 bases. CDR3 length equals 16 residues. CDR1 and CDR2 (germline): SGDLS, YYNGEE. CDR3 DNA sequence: TGTGCCAGCAGCGTAGGGCGGGGGGCTGGAGGTTCACCCCTCCACTTT. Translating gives CASSVGRGAGGSPLHF.

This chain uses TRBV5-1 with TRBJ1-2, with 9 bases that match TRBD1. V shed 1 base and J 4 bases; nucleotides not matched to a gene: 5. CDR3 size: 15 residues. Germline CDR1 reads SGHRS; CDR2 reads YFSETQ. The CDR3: CASSLLTGQGYGYTF. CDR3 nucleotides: TGCGCCAGCAGCTTGCTTACGGGACAGGGCTATGGCTACACCTTC.

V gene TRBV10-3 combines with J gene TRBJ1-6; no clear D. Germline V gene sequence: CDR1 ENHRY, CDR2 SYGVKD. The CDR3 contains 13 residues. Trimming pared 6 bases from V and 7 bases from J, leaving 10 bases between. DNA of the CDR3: TGTGCCATCAGAAGCGTGCGGAATTCACCCCTCCACTTT. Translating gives CAIRSVRNSPLHF.

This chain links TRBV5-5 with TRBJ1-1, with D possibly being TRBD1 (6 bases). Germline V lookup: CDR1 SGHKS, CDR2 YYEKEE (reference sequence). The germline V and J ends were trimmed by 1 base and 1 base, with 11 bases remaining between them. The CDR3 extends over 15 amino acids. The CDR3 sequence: CASSLTDSQNTEAFF. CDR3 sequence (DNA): TGTGCCAGCAGCTTGACGGACAGCCAGAACACTGAAGCTTTCTTT.